This T cell receptor beta chain came from a study of Ad26.COV2.S vaccination and SARS-CoV-2 variants (dated by TCRdb to the early 2020s). For the wider study: Donors in the vaccine arm were drawn from COV1001, a multicentre, randomized, double-blind, placebo-controlled phase I-IIa trial testing Ad26.COV2.S in healthy adults. Ad26.COV2.S was administered intramuscularly at 5 x 10^10 or 1 x 10^11 viral particles, either as a single shot or as two shots given 56 days apart. Sequencing of the TCRbeta repertoire served to evaluate the specificity and breadth of SARS-CoV-2-reactive T cell receptors following Ad26.COV2.S vaccination. A total of some 30 samples were included in the TCR-sequenced set, comprising some 20 Ad26.COV2.S vaccine recipients, 5 placebo recipients and 8 SARS-CoV-2 convalescent individuals. Trial participants were randomized into five groups of five, in which low-dose or high-dose Ad26.COV2.S was given once or twice, or placebo was given on both occasions. Blinding of investigators to trial group allocation was maintained during experiments and outcome assessment. Points the paper makes about the study in general: Non-spike TCR breadth was comparable between vaccine and placebo recipients, consistent with the vaccine containing only spike. After vaccination, spike-specific CD8+ and CD4+ T cell responses were reported to show substantial breadth. Comparing responses between vaccine doses or regimens was not something the study was powered to do. The authors noted that total T cell responses may have been underestimated by the TCR breadth and depth analyses. Spike-specific TCR breadth was higher in Ad26.COV2.S recipients than in placebo recipients (P = 0.0014).

TCRbeta CDR3 regions were sequenced with the immunoSEQ Assay. After extraction, genomic DNA underwent amplification by bias-controlled multiplex PCR, followed by high-throughput sequencing. The authors' analysis ran thus. To quantify the absolute abundance of every unique TCRbeta CDR3 region, sequences were collapsed and filtered. T cell fraction was estimated by normalization of TCRbeta template counts to usable DNA, with usable DNA being measured through amplification of reference genes present in all nucleated cells. Repertoire TCRs were annotated as SARS-CoV-2-specific by exact matching of V gene, CDR3 amino acid sequence and J gene to a known reactive TCR set. The reference SARS-CoV-2 TCR set came from MIRA and was filtered for enrichment in COVID-19-positive ImmuneCODE repertoires, removing public or cross-reactive TCRs. Drawing on the MIRA antigens, annotated TCRs were analysed further at the level of specific ORF or position within ORF. Breadth was defined as the number of annotated unique rearrangements divided by the total number of unique productive rearrangements, and depth was defined as the summed frequency of the annotated unique rearrangements. Group comparisons of TCR breadth used two-sided Wilcoxon rank-sum tests. In its TCRdb copy, this immuneACCESS table keeps in-frame sequences only and misses some clones. Where compared with another copy, unresolved V genes explain less than half of these, and the others have no known cause. V and J calls and clone size are copied from that table; D and trimming were computed from the DNA. The sample table records about 680,000 clones; 80% to 90% of these occur just once. Of the sample, over 1.3% is held by the ten largest clones.

This clone was seen once. Its antigen specificity is not known. No base quality values were provided; no much bigger clone lies one nucleotide off. CDR1 MNHEY and CDR2 SVGAGI are derived from the germline V gene. The V end loses 0 bases and the J end loses 10 bases, and a stretch of 15 bases separates them. The CDR3, from cysteine to phenylalanine, totals 14 residues. Only the CDR3 DNA is retained, 42 bases long and in frame from the first base. The sample's treatment or condition label is to be understood as: approximately 18 received Ad26.COV2.S at low or high dose, single or two shots; 5 received placebo; per-sample allocation not given. Repertoires of vaccine and placebo recipients were sequenced from samples taken on day 63 after the first injection. Between 29 July and 7 August 2020, Cohort 1b enrolled approximately 26 adults aged 18-55 years at one site in Boston, USA. As a vaccine, Ad26.COV2.S was a replication-incompetent adenovirus type 26 vector that expressed a prefusion-stabilized SARS-CoV-2 spike protein derived from the original Wuhan strain.

The sample was peripheral blood, taken in a trial of Ad26.COV2.S vaccine versus placebo. The TCR was taken from a person aged 18-65 years who received the Ad26.COV2.S COVID-19 vaccine or a placebo. Here the chain combines TRBV6-5 and TRBJ1-1; the D gene is not confidently resolved. The CDR3 reads as follows: CASSYSTATIIAFF. The nucleotide sequence is TGTGCCAGCAGTTACTCGACGGCCACGATTATAGCTTTCTTT.